This T cell receptor (beta chain) was documented in a study of shared clonotypes between healthy human individuals. For unsorted PBMC, approximately 290 ng DNA per replicate equaled tens of thousands of T cell genomes. Profiling relied on immunoSEQ multiplex PCR, and the TCRdb table lists in-frame clones only, not all of them. The data show about 490,000 clones, over 60% seen once. Donors included only healthy HIV-negative adults lacking recent acute infections or vaccinations. Study observations and caveats: Researchers sampled blood only, noting tissue repertoires likely differ. Since donors were few, the genetic and exposure-history diversity represented was limited.

Of note for this clone: The antigen remains undetermined.

The source material was PBMCs. This sequence originates from a woman between 40 and 50 years old in good health. Some clones in this sample may be carry-over from other donors' samples.

CDR3 sequence reads: CASSPGQKNIQYF. The DNA of the CDR3 is TGTGCCAGCAGCCCAGGACAGAAAAACATTCAGTACTTC. V and J are TRBV7-2 and TRBJ2-4, with a weak D call TRBD1 (6 bases). CDR1 SGHTA and CDR2 FQGNSA come from the germline V gene. CDR3 length: 13 residues. Trimming left V 5 bases short and J 4 bases short, with 9 bases between.